This T cell receptor beta chain emerged from a study of CD8+ T cells in alopecia areata. Study-wide results and limits: Amid tofacitinib therapy, many expanded lesional clones stayed present in scalp and blood.

Stated treatment: oral pan-JAK inhibitor, 5-10 mg twice daily. As the sequencing template, cDNA was produced by extracting RNA and reverse transcribing it. Only in-frame clones appear in the TCRdb table, and some are missing; sequencing was by immunoSEQ multiplex PCR. The sample holds 150,000 to 200,000 clones; roughly 50% are singletons and the top ten take around 15%. About this clone itself: The antigen is not known.

Sequenced material: CD4+ T cells sorted from blood, taken at approximately week 60, from a patient treated with tofacitinib. This sequence originates from a human donor with alopecia areata.

The DNA for the CDR3 is TGTGCCAGTACGGCGGCGTTCTCTGGGGCCAACGTCCTGACTTTC. Its translation is CASTAAFSGANVLTF. The V and J genes are TRBV19 and TRBJ2-6; D gene uncertain. The V and J ends lost 7 bases and 0 bases respectively, with 10 bases between them. This CDR3 has 15 amino acids. Germline values: CDR1 LNHDA, CDR2 SQIVND (reference sequence).